By proportion, the clone carrying this TCR beta chain is medium-sized. Its matching antigen is unknown. Study results and limitations: Tumor memory CD4+ T cell TCR gene usage clustered with blood and lymph node memory CD4+ cells and lymph node naive CD4+ cells. Greatest tumor Treg TCR overlap was with tumor naive CD4+ cells.

This CDR3 comprises 15 residues. Trimming removed 2 bases from V and 5 bases from J; junction bases left unmatched: 8. Amplification of TRBV12-4/TRBJ1-2 clonotypes used adaptor-ligated barcode primers. TCRdb re-derived calls from the multiplex PCR reads in MiXCR, one entry per CDR3 protein. In the table there are some 920 distinct CDR3 sequences, approximately 6.2% of which are singletons. The rearrangement links TRBV12-3 or TRBV12-4 to TRBJ1-2; 7 positions match TRBD1. Sequencing was performed on memory CD4+ T cells sorted from blood. Subset defined: memory CD4+ T cells, CD4+CD45RO+CD25-. The TCR was taken from a female donor with breast cancer. The CDR3 is CASSLTRTGRYGYTF. The CDR3 DNA sequence: TGTGCCAGCAGTTTAACCCGGACAGGACGTTATGGCTACACCTTC.